These 5 T cell receptor beta chains originate from one sample sequenced in a study of technical replicates of blood from several donors. Only in-frame clones appear in the TCRdb table, and some are missing; sequencing was by immunoSEQ multiplex PCR. This table holds approximately 79,000 clones, approximately 96% found once. Sample: T cells isolated from PBMCs. Receptors were obtained from a human donor in good health.

V usage is TRBV11-3 and J usage is TRBJ1-1, with no clear D. Germline CDR1 SGHNT, CDR2 YENEEA. Trimming removed 4 bases at V and 0 bases at J, with 9 bases between. This CDR3 has 14 amino acids. CDR3 coding DNA: TGTGCCAGCAGCTCAACCCGGTTGAACACTGAAGCTTTCTTT. Protein sequence: CASSSTRLNTEAFF.

V and J are TRBV9 and TRBJ2-1; D ambiguous. The CDR3 contains 12 residues. CDR1 is SGDLS, CDR2 YYNGEE, per germline. Trimming cost V 4 bases and J 7 bases, with 9 bases left between them. Here the CDR3 reads CASSPGRNEQFF. The CDR3 nucleotides are TGTGCCAGCAGCCCTGGCCGAAATGAGCAGTTCTTC. The full variable domain, with the rest looked up from reference TRBV9 and TRBJ2-1, is DSGVTQTPKHLITATGQRVTLRCSPRSGDLSVYWYQQSLDQGLQFLIQYYNGEERAKGNILERFSAQQFPDLHSELNLSSLELGDSALYFCASSPGRNEQFFGPGTRLTVL.

The chain joins TRBV7-2 to TRBJ1-2; the match to TRBD1 covers 10 bases. Germline V gives CDR1 SGHTA, CDR2 FQGNSA. The V segment lost 1 base and the J segment 3 bases; nucleotides outside the gene matches: 2. The CDR3 spans 15 residues. CDR3 residues: CASSLVGTGDYGYTF. CDR3 sequence (DNA): TGTGCCAGCAGCTTAGTTGGGACAGGGGACTATGGCTACACCTTC.

The chain links TRBV7-2 to TRBJ1-1; a weak D match, TRBD1 (5 bases). With 1 base removed from V and 5 bases from J, the gap between germline ends came to 17 bases. The CDR3 has 16 amino acids. The V gene's germline CDR1 is SGHTA and CDR2 FQGNSA. CDR3 in amino acids: CASSLGGGRWKTEAFF. The DNA for the CDR3 is TGTGCCAGCAGCTTAGGGGGGGGACGGTGGAAGACTGAAGCTTTCTTT.

V is TRBV9 and J is TRBJ2-2; 11 nucleotides match TRBD2. The V segment lost 0 bases and the J segment 4 bases; nucleotides outside the gene matches: 8. Per the germline V gene, CDR1 is SGDLS and CDR2 is YYNGEE. The CDR3 loop spans 18 amino acids. The CDR3 bases are TGTGCCAGCAGCGTAGAGATAGCGGGAGGGCCGAGCACCGGGGAGCTGTTTTTT. Protein: CASSVEIAGGPSTGELFF.